These T cell receptor beta chains were read from a single sample in a study of T cells after yellow fever vaccination. From the 5' RACE reads, TCRdb called clonotypes with MiXCR, one entry per CDR3 protein. The sample includes some 500,000 distinct CDR3 sequences, around an eighth of them seen just once. The source was PBMCs, collected on the day of the yellow fever booster vaccination. The receptor set was obtained from a young man who received the YFV17D yellow fever vaccine. Each CDR3 is given with its conserved first and last residue. A D gene is named only where the DNA matches it firmly. Clone size appears in some rows only: once, few, many, or a class for an expanded clone.

V gene	clone size	CDR3 length	D gene	J gene	CDR3 DNA	CDR3 protein
TRBV7-8	-	15	-	TRBJ2-5	TGTGCCAGCAGCTTGGGGGGAATGTGGGCAGAGACCCAGTACTTC	CASSLGGMWAETQYF
TRBV7-9	few	15	-	TRBJ2-5	TGTGCCAGCAGCTTAGGATCCCGGGGAGGAGAGACCCAGTACTTC	CASSLGSRGGETQYF
TRBV3-1	-	14	-	TRBJ1-2	TGTGCCAGCAGCCCTGTCAGGAGGGGCTATGGCTACACCTTC	CASSPVRRGYGYTF
TRBV12-3/TRBV12-4	few	15	-	TRBJ2-2	TGTGCCAGCAGGGCCGGGACATCGAACACCGGGGAGCTGTTTTTT	CASRAGTSNTGELFF
TRBV20-1	-	16	TRBD1	TRBJ2-1	TGCAGTGCTAGAGTTAGGACAGGGTCAAACTACAATGAGCAGTTCTTC	CSARVRTGSNYNEQFF
TRBV7-2	few	16	-	TRBJ2-6	TGTGCCAGCAGCTTAGCTAGAACACCTGGGGCCAACGTCCTGACTTTC	CASSLARTPGANVLTF
TRBV7-8	few	14	TRBD1	TRBJ1-2	TGTGCCAGCAGCCCCCCCGACGCAGGGGGTGGCTACACCTTC	CASSPPDAGGGYTF
TRBV20-1	-	15	TRBD1	TRBJ2-7	TGCAGTGCTAGAGATCCGGCCAGGGGGATGTACGAGCAGTACTTC	CSARDPARGMYEQYF
TRBV2	-	19	TRBD2	TRBJ2-3	TGTGCCAGCAGTCCCCGATTTAGCGGGAGGGCCTGGGGCACAGATACGCAGTATTTT	CASSPRFSGRAWGTDTQYF
TRBV20-1	many	17	TRBD1	TRBJ2-1	TGCAGTGCTAGAGATCTAAGGGGACAGGGGGCTGACAATGAGCAGTTCTTC	CSARDLRGQGADNEQFF
TRBV12-3/TRBV12-4	-	14	-	TRBJ2-5	TGTGCCAGTTCCTATCCGGGAAGAATAGAGACCCAGTACTTC	CASSYPGRIETQYF
TRBV29-1	many	11	-	TRBJ2-7	TGCAGCGCGTCAGACGTTTTGGAGCAGTACTTC	CSASDVLEQYF
TRBV28	few	15	-	TRBJ2-5	TGTGCCAGCAGTATACCTCGCTCGGGGGAAAAGACCCAGTACTTC	CASSIPRSGEKTQYF
TRBV20-1	few	14	TRBD2	TRBJ2-1	TGCAGTGCTCCGACTAGCGGGAGGCGAGGTGAGCAGTTCTTC	CSAPTSGRRGEQFF
TRBV19	-	16	-	TRBJ2-1	TGTGCCAGTAGTTCCCGAGGGGGGAGCTCCTACAATGAGCAGTTCTTC	CASSSRGGSSYNEQFF
TRBV29-1	-	13	-	TRBJ1-3	TGCAGCGTTGATGGGGGGTCCGGAAACACCATATATTTT	CSVDGGSGNTIYF
TRBV6-5	-	18	TRBD2	TRBJ2-1	TGTGCCAGCAGTTACTCGATATGGCGGGAGGCCTCTTACAATGAGCAGTTCTTC	CASSYSIWREASYNEQFF
TRBV5-6	few	15	-	TRBJ2-2	TGTGCCAGCAGCTTGGGTGCCATATATCCCGGGGAGCTGTTTTTT	CASSLGAIYPGELFF
TRBV7-2	few	15	-	TRBJ1-5	TGTGCCAGCAGCTTTAGTCCCAGGGGCAATCAGCCCCAGCATTTT	CASSFSPRGNQPQHF
TRBV10-3	few	14	-	TRBJ2-7	TGTGCCGCCAGGACCGGCAGCCAAAACTACGAGCAGTACTTC	CAARTGSQNYEQYF
TRBV12-3/TRBV12-4	-	14	-	TRBJ2-3	TGTGCCAGCAGTTTTCGGGACAGCACAGATACGCAGTATTTT	CASSFRDSTDTQYF
TRBV9	-	15	TRBD2	TRBJ2-7	TGTGCCAGCAGCGTAGCTGGGACTAGCGGATACGAGCAGTACTTC	CASSVAGTSGYEQYF
TRBV20-1	few	13	TRBD2	TRBJ2-7	TGCAGTGCCACGCCTAGCGGGAGGAACGAGCAGTACTTC	CSATPSGRNEQYF
TRBV5-8	-	17	TRBD2	TRBJ2-5	TGTGCCAGCAGCTTGGGTATAGCGGGAGCGACTCAAGAGACCCAGTACTTC	CASSLGIAGATQETQYF
TRBV5-1	-	14	-	TRBJ2-3	TGCGCCAGCAGCTTGGCCGGGACTGGACCATCCCCATATTTT	CASSLAGTGPSPYF
TRBV7-8	few	15	TRBD1	TRBJ2-7	TGTGCCAGCAGCTGGCCGGGACAGGGGGTCATCGAGCAGTACTTC	CASSWPGQGVIEQYF
TRBV27	many	13	-	TRBJ2-7	TGTGCCAGCAGTTTAGTTACAGGGTACGAGCAGTACTTC	CASSLVTGYEQYF
TRBV7-2	few	16	TRBD2	TRBJ2-2	TGTGCCAGCAGCCCGATGAGCGGGAATCCGACCGGGGAGCTGTTTTTT	CASSPMSGNPTGELFF
TRBV19	few	12	-	TRBJ2-7	TGTGCCAGTAGTATCCCCGGGTACGAGCAGTACTTC	CASSIPGYEQYF
TRBV5-4	-	15	-	TRBJ2-1	TGTGCCAGCAGCTTTTCTTTGGCCGGGTTGAATGAGCAGTTCTTC	CASSFSLAGLNEQFF
TRBV2	few	15	-	TRBJ2-7	TGTGCCAGCAGTGGGGACCACGGGGGCTCCTACGAGCAGTACTTC	CASSGDHGGSYEQYF
TRBV4-3	few	14	-	TRBJ2-3	TGCGCCAGCAGCCAAGATCGGCCTGGAGGGGCGCAGTATTTT	CASSQDRPGGAQYF
TRBV25-1	-	13	-	TRBJ1-2	TGTGCCAGCAGTAAGGAGAGGACAGACGGCTACACCTTC	CASSKERTDGYTF
TRBV6-1	-	15	-	TRBJ2-2	TGTGCCGGACCCGGAAGGGCCTTTATCACCGGGGAGCTGTTTTTT	CAGPGRAFITGELFF
TRBV9	many	14	-	TRBJ2-7	TGTGCCAGCAGCGTAGACCACAGCTCCTACGAGCAGTACTTC	CASSVDHSSYEQYF